This TCR beta chain was sequenced in a study of beta chain features in type 1 diabetes. Findings of the study overall: Junctions at VDJ sites from type 1 diabetes patients had fewer insertions and more deletions. Researchers report that Type 1 diabetes patients had moderately but significantly shorter TCRB CDR3s across all four CD4+ subsets.

The single heparinised draw taken from each donor contained about 120 mL of blood on average. Each of the CD4+ naive, central memory, regulatory and stem cell-like memory populations was sorted via CD45RO/CCR7/CD25/CD127/CD95/CD27. Trimming pared 6 bases from V and 6 bases from J, leaving 12 bases between. Germline CDR1 and CDR2: SGHVS and FNYEAQ. The CDR3 runs 12 residues. Expressed TCRB transcripts were sequenced, since all the RNA that had been isolated was reverse transcribed. TCRdb's table, derived via immunoSEQ multiplex PCR, lists solely in-frame clones and lacks some. The table includes about 260,000 clones, roughly 22% detected once. Regarding this clone: Antigen specificity is unknown.

The specimen sequenced was naive CD4+ T cells from blood. The gene calls are TRBV7-6 and TRBJ2-7; no clear D. This TCR derives from a woman in her forties with type 1 diabetes. The CDR3 bases are TGTGCCAGCAGTCTAGGTCGAACCGAGCAGTACTTC. As protein: CASSLGRTEQYF.